Following are 9 T cell receptor beta chains from one sample sequenced in a study of T cell responses to AZD1222 COVID-19 vaccine. This table comes from immunoSEQ multiplex PCR, and its TCRdb copy is limited to in-frame clones, with some not included. Of over 150,000 clones listed, roughly 87% are singletons. Sample: peripheral blood, taken on day 0 of AZD1222 vaccination. Receptor source: an adult in good health.

This chain joins TRBV18 and TRBJ2-7, with 11 bases lining up with TRBD2. CDR3 size: 16 residues. The V segment lost 0 bases and the J segment 6 bases; nucleotides outside the gene matches: 7. Germline-derived CDR1 and CDR2 are KGHSH and LQKENI. CDR3 region: CASSPPASGRRGEQYF. The CDR3 nucleotides read TGTGCCAGCTCACCACCAGCTAGCGGGAGGAGGGGCGAGCAGTACTTC.

CDR3 sequence: CASRTGSLNTGELFF. In nucleotides, the CDR3 is TGTGCCAGCAGAACCGGGTCACTTAACACCGGGGAGCTGTTTTTT. The chain links TRBV6-5 to TRBJ2-2, with unresolved D. V was clipped by 6 bases and J by 2 bases, with 13 bases between them. Germline CDR1 reads MNHEY; CDR2 reads SVGAGI. The CDR3 runs 15 residues.

The chain uses TRBV19 and TRBJ1-2, with D unresolved. Trimming removed 2 bases at V and 10 bases at J, with 17 bases between. Germline loops: CDR1 LNHDA, CDR2 SQIVND (reference sequence). The CDR3 is 14 residues long. The CDR3 region has the DNA TGTGCCAGTAGTATAATGCGGGGTGATCCTGACTACACCTTC. Translation gives CASSIMRGDPDYTF.

The chain joins TRBV5-1 to TRBJ2-7, with 8 nucleotides matching TRBD1. Per the germline V gene, CDR1 is SGHRS and CDR2 is YFSETQ. The CDR3 is 15 residues long. J lost 7 bases, V lost 0 bases, and 9 bases had no gene match. The CDR3 DNA follows: TGCGCCAGCAGCTTGGGACAGGGGTCTCAAGGGGAGCAGTACTTC. This encodes CASSLGQGSQGEQYF.

This chain connects TRBV6-4 to TRBJ2-1; 10 bases map to TRBD2. Germline values: CDR1 MRHNA, CDR2 SNTAGT. V lost 3 bases, J lost 3 bases, and 2 bases stayed unmatched. This CDR3 comprises 15 residues. In DNA, the CDR3 is TGTGCCAGCAGTGATGCTAGCGGGAGCTACAATGAGCAGTTCTTC. This encodes CASSDASGSYNEQFF.

V is TRBV29-1 and J is TRBJ2-7; possible D gene TRBD2, 6 bases. Germline assignment: CDR1 SQVTM and CDR2 ANQGSEA. The CDR3 is 13 amino acids. V dropped 5 bases and J dropped 2 bases, with 13 bases sitting between them. CDR3 DNA sequence: TGCAGCGTTAGGAGCGGGCTCACCTACGAGCAGTACTTC. Protein: CSVRSGLTYEQYF.

This chain links TRBV5-1 with TRBJ2-1; no clear D gene. V was clipped by 0 bases and J by 10 bases, with 14 bases between them. This CDR3 contains 14 residues. Germline V CDR1 and CDR2: SGHRS, YFSETQ. CDR3 residues: CASSLGVIVHEQFF. In DNA form, the CDR3 reads TGCGCCAGCAGCTTGGGGGTCATTGTCCACGAGCAGTTCTTC. Looking up the rest from reference TRBV5-1 and TRBJ2-1 gives the full variable domain: KAGVTQTPRYLIKTRGQQVTLSCSPISGHRSVSWYQQTPGQGLQFLFEYFSETQRNKGNFPGRFSGRQFSNSRSEMNVSTLELGDSALYLCASSLGVIVHEQFFGPGTRLTVL.

This chain joins TRBV5-1 and TRBJ2-3; 8 bases align to TRBD2. Losses at the gene ends were 1 base for V and 3 bases for J; bases not matched to a gene: 4. Germline loops: CDR1 SGHRS, CDR2 YFSETQ. This CDR3 has 15 amino acids. The DNA for the CDR3 is TGCGCCAGCAGCTTGTTCGGGAGGGGAACAGATACGCAGTATTTT. Protein: CASSLFGRGTDTQYF. Using reference TRBV5-1 and TRBJ2-3 for the parts outside the CDR3, the full variable domain is KAGVTQTPRYLIKTRGQQVTLSCSPISGHRSVSWYQQTPGQGLQFLFEYFSETQRNKGNFPGRFSGRQFSNSRSEMNVSTLELGDSALYLCASSLFGRGTDTQYFGPGTRLTVL.

The V call is TRBV5-4, the J call TRBJ2-5, with 9 bases fitting TRBD1. The ends lost 0 bases at V and 5 bases at J; junction bases unmatched: 2. The V gene's germline CDR1 is SGHNT and CDR2 YYREEE (reference sequence). The CDR3 consists of 14 residues. This CDR3 is CASSLDRGRETQYF. The CDR3 DNA follows: TGTGCCAGCAGCTTGGACAGGGGGCGGGAGACCCAGTACTTC.